Listed here are 17 T cell receptor beta chains from one sample, sequenced in a study of blood T cell repertoires in COVID-19. The assay was immunoSEQ multiplex PCR, and TCRdb's table has in-frame clones only and misses some. The data show about 50,000 clones, more than 70% seen once. Sequencing was done on a sample of peripheral blood. The receptors here all came from a woman aged 55-70 years with acute or convalescent COVID-19.

This clone appeared a few times. The chain recombines TRBV19 with TRBJ1-3; 7 nucleotides agree with TRBD1. Germline CDR1 reads LNHDA; CDR2 reads SQIVND (reference sequence). V lost 4 bases and J lost 8; bases outside the gene matches: 11. The CDR3 consists of 15 residues. As DNA, the CDR3 is TGTGCCAGTAGTACGACAGGGTCGAATTGGGACACCATATATTTT. Translating gives CASSTTGSNWDTIYF.

The genes are TRBV19 and TRBJ2-3, with D perhaps TRBD1 (6 bases). V shed 3 bases and J shed 0 bases, with 7 bases lying between them. The CDR3 totals 14 residues. Looked up from germline, CDR1 is LNHDA and CDR2 is SQIVND (reference sequence). The CDR3 protein is CASSMQGSTDTQYF. In DNA, the CDR3 is TGTGCCAGTAGTATGCAGGGGAGCACAGATACGCAGTATTTT.

The rearrangement joins TRBV7-3 to TRBJ2-2; D not certain. The germline V gene encodes CDR1 SGHTA and CDR2 FQGTGA. V lost 5 bases and J lost 3, with 16 bases in between. This CDR3 comprises 16 residues. CDR3 sequence: CASSGQADPYTGELFF. CDR3 nucleotide sequence: TGTGCCAGCAGCGGCCAGGCCGACCCCTACACCGGGGAGCTGTTTTTT. The whole variable domain, remainder taken from reference TRBV7-3 and TRBJ2-2, is GAGVSQTPSNKVTEKGKYVELRCDPISGHTALYWYRQSLGQGPEFLIYFQGTGAADDSGLPNDRFFAVRPEGSVSTLKIQRTERGDSAVYLCASSGQADPYTGELFFGEGSRLTVL.

The chain couples TRBV4-3 to TRBJ2-6; 7 bases are a match to TRBD1. This CDR3 region has 16 residues. Trimming took 0 bases from V and 2 from J; bases not matched to a gene: 1. CDR1 and CDR2 (germline): LGHNA, YSLEER. The CDR3 is CASSQDDRAGANVLTF. CDR3 DNA sequence: TGCGCCAGCAGCCAAGATGACAGGGCTGGGGCCAACGTCCTGACTTTC.

This chain links TRBV7-8 with TRBJ2-1; D gene ambiguous. This CDR3 spans 14 amino acids. Germline-derived CDR1 and CDR2 are SGHVS and FQNEAQ. Trimming took 5 bases from V and 4 from J, leaving 12 bases between them. DNA of the CDR3: TGTGCCAGCAGCCCTTCTACCTCTTACAATGAGCAGTTCTTC. Residues: CASSPSTSYNEQFF.

The chain joins TRBV5-6 to TRBJ1-1; no firm D call. The CDR3 has 12 residues. Germline assignment: CDR1 SGHDT and CDR2 YYEEEE. With 0 bases removed from V and 8 bases from J, the gap between germline ends came to 8 bases. The CDR3 nucleotides read TGTGCCAGCAGCTTGGACCAGGTAGAAGCTTTCTTT. Its protein is CASSLDQVEAFF.

The chain employs TRBV5-1 and TRBJ2-5; D not certain. This CDR3 spans 13 amino acids. Germline V CDR1 and CDR2: SGHRS, YFSETQ. V was clipped by 2 bases and J by 2 bases, with 7 bases between them. CDR3 sequence reads: CASSFSSQETQYF. CDR3 bases: TGCGCCAGCAGCTTTTCCAGTCAAGAGACCCAGTACTTC.

The rearrangement links TRBV6-2 or TRBV6-3 to TRBJ2-1, with 11 bases aligning to TRBD2. Germline V lookup: CDR1 MNHEY, CDR2 SVGEGT. Trimming took 4 bases from V and 9 from J; bases not matched to a gene: 14. The CDR3 loop spans 17 amino acids. The CDR3 region is CASSSRLAGIVTGEQFF. The CDR3 DNA follows: TGTGCCAGCAGTTCCCGACTAGCGGGAATAGTTACTGGTGAGCAGTTCTTC.

J is TRBJ1-1 and V is TRBV19; a weak D match, TRBD1 (6 bases). The germline CDR1 and CDR2 sequences are LNHDA and SQIVND (reference sequence). This CDR3 has 11 residues. The ends were cut back, 9 bases at V and 4 bases at J, with 9 bases in the middle. In DNA, the CDR3 is TGTGCCAGGAGGGGGAGCACTGAAGCTTTCTTT. This translates into CARRGSTEAFF.

The rearrangement joins TRBV10-3 to TRBJ2-2, with a possible D match to TRBD2 (6 bases). Germline values: CDR1 ENHRY, CDR2 SYGVKD. CDR3 length equals 17 residues. Trimming left V 4 bases short and J 0 bases short, with 15 bases between. CDR3 amino acids: CAISVTGGYSNTGELFF. The CDR3 nucleotides read TGTGCCATCAGTGTTACTGGGGGGTATTCGAACACCGGGGAGCTGTTTTTT.

CDR3 in amino acids: CALSRGSNYGYTF. CDR3 DNA: TGTGCCCTCAGCAGGGGGTCTAACTATGGCTACACCTTC. The chain carries TRBV30 and TRBJ1-2; 7 nucleotides align to TRBD1. Germline trimming cut 8 bases from V and 0 bases from J; bases unmatched to any gene: 6. This CDR3 region has 13 residues. In germline, CDR1 is GTSNPN, CDR2 SVGIG (reference sequence).

The V gene is TRBV5-4, the J gene TRBJ2-5, with a weak D call TRBD2 (5 bases). The CDR3 length is 15 residues. V shed 5 bases and J shed 4 bases, with 18 bases lying between them. From germline, CDR1 is SGHNT and CDR2 YYREEE (reference sequence). The CDR3 protein is CASRRWVEVGETQYF. CDR3 DNA sequence: TGTGCCAGCAGGCGTTGGGTGGAGGTCGGAGAGACCCAGTACTTC.

This chain joins TRBV7-9 and TRBJ2-1, with 7 bases that match TRBD1. The CDR3 extends over 17 amino acids. Germline values: CDR1 SEHNR, CDR2 FQNEAQ (reference sequence). V lost 4 bases to trimming and J lost 0 bases; unmatched junction nucleotides: 9. The CDR3 here is CASSSTMTGSSYNEQFF. CDR3 nucleotide sequence: TGTGCCAGCAGCTCTACTATGACAGGGAGCTCCTACAATGAGCAGTTCTTC. Based on the CDR3 plus reference TRBV7-9 and TRBJ2-1, the full variable domain is DTGVSQNPRHKITKRGQNVTFRCDPISEHNRLYWYRQTLGQGPEFLTYFQNEAQLEKSRLLSDRFSAERPKGSFSTLEIQRTEQGDSAMYLCASSSTMTGSSYNEQFFGPGTRLTVL.

CDR3 bases: TGTGCCTGGAAGGAGGTCGCTAGGCGGTCTAACTATGGCTACACCTTC. Translating it yields CAWKEVARRSNYGYTF. V is TRBV30 and J is TRBJ1-2; D remains unclear. CDR1 is GTSNPN and CDR2 is SVGIG in the germline V gene (reference sequence). V was trimmed by 4 bases and J by 0 bases, leaving 18 bases between them. This CDR3 has 16 residues.

This clone was seen only a few times. The genes are TRBV20-1 and TRBJ2-5; 12 bases are shared with TRBD2. Germline V gives CDR1 DFQATT, CDR2 SNEGSKA (reference sequence). V lost 3 bases and J lost 5; bases outside the gene matches: 4. This CDR3 has 14 amino acids. This CDR3 is CSASTSGGTETQYF. CDR3 DNA: TGCAGTGCTAGTACTAGCGGGGGGACGGAGACCCAGTACTTC.

The chain couples TRBV29-1 to TRBJ2-6; D possibly corresponds to TRBD2 (5 bases). V dropped 3 bases and J dropped 2 bases, with 8 bases sitting between them. This CDR3 has 14 amino acids. CDR1 and CDR2 (germline): SQVTM, ANQGSEA. CDR3 DNA sequence: TGCAGCGTTGATTCCGGGGCTGGGGCCAACGTCCTGACTTTC. As protein: CSVDSGAGANVLTF. Full variable domain (rest looked up from reference TRBV29-1 and TRBJ2-6): SAVISQKPSRDICQRGTSLTIQCQVDSQVTMMFWYRQQPGQSLTLIATANQGSEATYESGFVIDKFPISRPNLTFSTLTVSNMSPEDSSIYLCSVDSGAGANVLTFGAGSRLTVL.

Concerning this clone: The sample holds other DNA sequences that translate to the same CDR3. This chain connects TRBV14 to TRBJ2-3; D ambiguous. CDR3 length: 14 amino acids. Trimming took off 3 bases at V and 2 bases at J, with 9 bases between the two ends. Germline loops: CDR1 SGHDN, CDR2 FVKESK. CDR3 sequence: CASSQGRHTDTQYF. The CDR3 DNA follows: TGTGCCAGCAGCCAGGGCAGGCACACAGATACGCAGTATTTT.